The sequence of this T cell receptor beta chain was determined in a study of identical twins. Overall study results and limits: Fewer insertions characterized abundant cord blood beta clonotypes, whereas memory repertoires showed none.

This clonotype was picked up a small number of times. Antigen specificity is unknown. V lost 7 bases and J lost 1; bases outside the gene matches: 1. The germline V gene encodes CDR1 SQVTM and CDR2 ANQGSEA. This CDR3 has 11 residues. MiXCR, run by TCRdb on the 5' RACE reads, gives a single entry per CDR3 protein. This sample has about 700,000 distinct CDR3 sequences, with around 8.6% found just once. The data also belong to a second study, concerning yellow fever vaccine responses in identical twins.

The sample consisted of PBMCs. This sequence joins TRBV29-1 and TRBJ2-7; 7 positions agree with TRBD1. The TCR comes from a woman younger than 30 in good health. The CDR3 coding sequence is TGCAGCGCGGGACAGTCCTACGAGCAGTACTTC. Protein sequence: CSAGQSYEQYF.